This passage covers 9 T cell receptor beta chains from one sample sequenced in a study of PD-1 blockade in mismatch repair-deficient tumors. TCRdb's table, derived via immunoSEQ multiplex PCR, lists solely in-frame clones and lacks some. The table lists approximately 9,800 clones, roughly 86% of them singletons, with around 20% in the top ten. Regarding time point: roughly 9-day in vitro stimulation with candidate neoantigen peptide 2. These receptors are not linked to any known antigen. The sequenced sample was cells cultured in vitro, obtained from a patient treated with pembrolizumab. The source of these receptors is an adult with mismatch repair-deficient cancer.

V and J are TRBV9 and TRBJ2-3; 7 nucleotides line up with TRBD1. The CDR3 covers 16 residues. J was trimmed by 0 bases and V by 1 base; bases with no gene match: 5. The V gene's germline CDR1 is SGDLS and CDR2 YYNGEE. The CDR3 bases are TGTGCCAGCAGCGTAAGACAGGGCGGGAGCACAGATACGCAGTATTTT. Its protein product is CASSVRQGGSTDTQYF.

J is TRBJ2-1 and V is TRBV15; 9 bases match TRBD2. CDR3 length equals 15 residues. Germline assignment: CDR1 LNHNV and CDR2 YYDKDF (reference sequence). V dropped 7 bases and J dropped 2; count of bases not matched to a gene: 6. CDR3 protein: CATNSGTSPYNEQFF. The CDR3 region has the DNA TGTGCCACCAACAGCGGGACTAGCCCCTACAATGAGCAGTTCTTC.

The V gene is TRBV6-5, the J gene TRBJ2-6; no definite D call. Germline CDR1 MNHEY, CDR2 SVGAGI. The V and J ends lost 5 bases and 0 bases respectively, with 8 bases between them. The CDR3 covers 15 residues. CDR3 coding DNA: TGTGCCAGCAGTCCCACAGTCTCTGGGGCCAACGTCCTGACTTTC. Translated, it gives CASSPTVSGANVLTF.

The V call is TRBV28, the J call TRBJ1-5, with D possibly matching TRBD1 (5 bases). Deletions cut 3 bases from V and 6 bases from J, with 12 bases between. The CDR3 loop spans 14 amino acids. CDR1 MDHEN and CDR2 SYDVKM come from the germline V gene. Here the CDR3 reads CASSLKGTSQPQHF. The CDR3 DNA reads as TGTGCCAGCAGTTTGAAGGGGACGAGTCAGCCCCAGCATTTT.

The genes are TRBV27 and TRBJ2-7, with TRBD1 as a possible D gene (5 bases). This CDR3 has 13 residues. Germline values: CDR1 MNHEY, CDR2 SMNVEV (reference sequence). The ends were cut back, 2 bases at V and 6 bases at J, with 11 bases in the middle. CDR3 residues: CASSLQGHREQYF. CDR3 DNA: TGTGCCAGCAGTTTACAAGGACACCGCGAGCAGTACTTC.

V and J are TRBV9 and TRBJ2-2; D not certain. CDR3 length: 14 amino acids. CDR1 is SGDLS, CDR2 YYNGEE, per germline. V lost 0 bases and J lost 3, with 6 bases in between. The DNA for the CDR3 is TGTGCCAGCAGCGTAGGGCCCGACACCGGGGAGCTGTTTTTT. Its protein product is CASSVGPDTGELFF.

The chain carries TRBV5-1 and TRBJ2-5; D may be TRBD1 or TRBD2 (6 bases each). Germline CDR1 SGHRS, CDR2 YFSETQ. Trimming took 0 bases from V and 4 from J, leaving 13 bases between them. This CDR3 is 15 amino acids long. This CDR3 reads CASSLGRWGAETQYF. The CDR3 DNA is TGCGCCAGCAGCTTGGGGAGGTGGGGGGCAGAGACCCAGTACTTC.

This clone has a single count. In DNA form, the CDR3 reads TGTGCCAGCAGCGGACGCGGGGCGGGTAATGAAAAACTGTTTTTT. Translated, it gives CASSGRGAGNEKLFF. The chain combines TRBV9 with TRBJ1-4; TRBD1 might be the D (5 bases). The length of the CDR3 is 15 residues. CDR1 and CDR2 (germline): SGDLS, YYNGEE. Trimming removed 3 bases at V and 4 bases at J, with 13 bases between.

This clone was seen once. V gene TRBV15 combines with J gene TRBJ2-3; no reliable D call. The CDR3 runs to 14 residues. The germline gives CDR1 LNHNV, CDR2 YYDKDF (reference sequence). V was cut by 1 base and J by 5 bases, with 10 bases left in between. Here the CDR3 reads CATSRGSPVDTQYF. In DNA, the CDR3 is TGTGCCACCAGCAGAGGGTCCCCGGTAGATACGCAGTATTTT.